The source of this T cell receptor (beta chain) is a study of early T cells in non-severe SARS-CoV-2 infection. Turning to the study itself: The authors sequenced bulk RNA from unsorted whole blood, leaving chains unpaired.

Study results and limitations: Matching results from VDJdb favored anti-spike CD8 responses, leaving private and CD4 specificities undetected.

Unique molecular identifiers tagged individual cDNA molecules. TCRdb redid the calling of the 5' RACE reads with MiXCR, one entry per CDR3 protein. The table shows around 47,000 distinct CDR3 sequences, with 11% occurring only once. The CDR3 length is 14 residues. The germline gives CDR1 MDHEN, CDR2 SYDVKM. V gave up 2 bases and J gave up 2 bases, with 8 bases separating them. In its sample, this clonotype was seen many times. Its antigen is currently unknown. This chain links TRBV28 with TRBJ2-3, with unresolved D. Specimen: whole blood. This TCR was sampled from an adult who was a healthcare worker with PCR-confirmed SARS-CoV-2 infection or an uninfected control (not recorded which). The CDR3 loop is CASSLVRDTDTQYF. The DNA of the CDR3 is TGTGCCAGCAGTTTAGTAAGGGACACAGATACGCAGTATTTT.